Below are 8 T cell receptor beta chains sequenced from a single sample in a study of glioma-infiltrating T cells. TCR alpha and beta CDR3 regions were amplified from RNA using iRepertoire nested multiplex PCR. TCRdb called the multiplex PCR reads again in MiXCR, with one record for every CDR3 protein. The profile covers approximately 190,000 distinct CDR3 sequences, with approximately 30% appearing a single time and 20% to 25% taken by the ten largest. Source material: glioma tissue, nonneoplastic brain tissue, or PBMCs (not recorded which). The receptor set was obtained from a human donor with low-grade glioma or glioblastoma, undergoing nonglioma brain surgery, or in good health (not recorded which).

J is TRBJ2-1 and V is TRBV7-6, with 11 bases lining up with TRBD1. J was trimmed by 1 base and V by 5 bases; bases with no gene match: 7. Germline CDR1 is SGHVS and CDR2 is FNYEAQ. The CDR3 consists of 17 residues. The CDR3 sequence is CASSGQGASRSYNEQFF. CDR3 bases: TGTGCCAGCAGCGGACAGGGGGCAAGTAGGTCCTACAATGAGCAGTTCTTC.

Concerning this clonotype itself: A read error is possible here, since a much larger clone lies one base away. The chain links TRBV12-3 or TRBV12-4 to TRBJ2-5; tentatively, D is TRBD2 (6 bases). The CDR3 length is 17 residues. Trimming removed 2 bases at V and 3 bases at J, with 19 bases between. CDR3 DNA sequence: TGTGCCAGCAGTTTAATGTCAGGGTGGGGGGATAAAGAGACCCAGTACTTC. This translates into CASSLMSGWGDKETQYF.

This clonotype was seen a handful of times. This chain connects TRBV5-1 to TRBJ1-2; 9 bases match TRBD1. Germline assignment: CDR1 SGHRS and CDR2 YFSETQ. Unmatched junction bases numbered 7, after V lost 1 base and J lost 6 bases. CDR3 length equals 15 residues. CDR3 amino acids: CASSLSGTGLDGYTF. The CDR3 DNA sequence: TGCGCCAGCAGCTTGTCAGGGACAGGGTTGGATGGCTACACCTTC.

Concerning this clonotype itself: Given a much more abundant clone one base away, this may be a read error. This sequence joins TRBV11-3 and TRBJ2-3; D not certain. Germline CDR1 and CDR2: SGHNT and YENEEA. The CDR3 sequence is 14 residues long. CDR3 in DNA: TGTGCCAGCAGCTTAGACCCCCGCACACATACGCAGTATTTT. It translates to CASSLDPRTHTQYF.

The table lists this clonotype with many counts. V gene TRBV10-3 combines with J gene TRBJ2-3; 9 nucleotides align to TRBD2. The germline V gene has CDR1 ENHRY and CDR2 SYGVKD. The CDR3 is 16 amino acids. The CDR3 loop is CASGAGEGLASDTQYF. The CDR3 nucleotides read TGTGCATCAGGGGCAGGTGAAGGACTAGCGTCAGATACGCAGTATTTT.

The chain is built from TRBV28 and TRBJ2-3; D might be TRBD1 (6 bases). Trimming pared 3 bases from V and 7 bases from J, leaving 23 bases between. This CDR3 is 17 amino acids long. Germline CDR1 and CDR2: MDHEN and SYDVKM. The CDR3 sequence is CASSFRVGAGEPYTQYF. In nucleotides, the CDR3 is TGTGCCAGCAGTTTCCGTGTAGGGGCAGGGGAGCCATATACGCAGTATTTT.

V is TRBV29-1 and J is TRBJ1-5; 11 nucleotides agree with TRBD1. Trimming removed 5 bases from V and 2 bases from J; junction bases left unmatched: 2. Germline V gives CDR1 SQVTM, CDR2 ANQGSEA. The CDR3 covers 14 residues. This CDR3 reads CSVRTGGGNQPQHF. DNA of the CDR3: TGCAGCGTTCGGACAGGGGGCGGCAATCAGCCCCAGCATTTT.

Many counts were recorded for this clonotype. The chain has TRBV19 and TRBJ1-6; D uncertain. The V gene's germline CDR1 is LNHDA and CDR2 SQIVND (reference sequence). This CDR3 has 16 residues. V was clipped by 2 bases and J by 8 bases, with 16 bases between them. CDR3 nucleotide sequence: TGTGCCAGTAGTATAATAGCGGATAGTCCCTATTCACCCCTCCACTTT. As protein: CASSIIADSPYSPLHF.